Listed below are T cell receptor beta chains from one sample, sequenced in a study of blood T cell repertoires in COVID-19. The data were produced by immunoSEQ multiplex PCR, yet TCRdb's version contains in-frame clones alone and is incomplete. The data show fewer than 300,000 clones, roughly 90% seen once. Sample: peripheral blood. Receptors originate from a woman between 25 and 40 years old with COVID-19, enrolled during active disease. The CDR3 runs from the conserved cysteine through the conserved F or W. A D gene is named only where the DNA matches it firmly.

D	V	J	DNA	CDR3
-	TRBV19	TRBJ1-5	TGTGCCAGTAGTTTCACCCGGGGGAGCAATCAGCCCCAGCATTTT	CASSFTRGSNQPQHF
-	TRBV29-1	TRBJ1-2	TGCAGCGTTCCCCGGGACTATGGCTACACCTTC	CSVPRDYGYTF
-	TRBV9	TRBJ2-5	TGTGCCAGCAGCCTTCAGGGGGGCCAAGAGACCCAGTACTTC	CASSLQGGQETQYF
-	TRBV29-1	TRBJ1-3	TGCAGCGTTGCTGACAACAAGTCTGGAAACACCATATATTTT	CSVADNKSGNTIYF
-	TRBV9	TRBJ2-2	TGTGCCAGCAGCGTAGGAGCGGTTACCGGGGAGCTGTTTTTT	CASSVGAVTGELFF
-	TRBV12-1	TRBJ2-1	TGTGCCAGCAGCTTTGGGTTAGCGGGAGGGCCGGGTAATGAGCAGTTCTTC	CASSFGLAGGPGNEQFF
-	TRBV29-1	TRBJ1-1	TGCAGCGTTCGACAGGACATACTCACTGAAGCTTTCTTT	CSVRQDILTEAFF
-	TRBV27	TRBJ1-1	TGTGCCAGCAGCCCCTCCCGACAGCTGATGAACACTGAAGCTTTCTTT	CASSPSRQLMNTEAFF
-	TRBV10-3	TRBJ2-2	TGTGCCATCAGGATTACAGGGCTGAACACCGGGGAGCTGTTTTTT	CAIRITGLNTGELFF
-	TRBV27	TRBJ2-3	TGTGCCAGCAGTCTGAGAAGTAGGGGAGATACGCAGTATTTT	CASSLRSRGDTQYF